The sequence of this T cell receptor (beta chain) was determined in a study of T cells in Graves' hyperthyroidism and ophthalmopathy. Findings of the study overall: A 13 V-J model separated ophthalmopathy from stable hyperthyroidism.

This clonotype was counted at least ten times. The antigen is not known. Germline values: CDR1 KGHDR, CDR2 SFDVKD. There are 16 residues in the CDR3. Trimming pared 3 bases from V and 3 bases from J, leaving 15 bases between. TCR beta CDR3 regions were amplified from RNA. The TCR CDR3 was amplified in a first-round RT-PCR using the HTBI primer set. MiXCR, applied by TCRdb to the multiplex PCR reads, yields one record per CDR3 protein. Among around 620,000 distinct CDR3 sequences listed, around 14% were seen once. Exclusion criteria comprised uncontrolled infection, other autoimmune disease, pregnancy or lactation. Used for diagnoses were clinical symptoms, serum thyroxine and TRAb, thyroid ultrasound and orbital computed tomography.

The chain uses TRBV24-1 and TRBJ2-3; possible D gene TRBD1, 6 bases. The sequenced material came from blood. This clonotype was sampled from a woman aged 18-35 years with Graves' ophthalmopathy. CDR3 in DNA: TGTGCCACCAGTGATGGTGGGCAGGGGAGTACAGATACGCAGTATTTT. It specifies CATSDGGQGSTDTQYF.